This TCR beta chain was sequenced in a study of identical twins. General study findings and limits: There was more out-of-frame TCR alpha sharing in monozygotic twins than models estimated.

TCRdb independently ran MiXCR on the 5' RACE reads; one entry per CDR3 protein. The table has approximately 500,000 distinct CDR3 sequences, roughly 15% seen once. The V end lost 6 bases, the J end lost 5 bases, and 10 bases lay between the germline ends. CDR3 length: 12 amino acids. Per the germline V gene, CDR1 is MDHEN and CDR2 is SYDVKM. This clonotype has more than one count but fewer than ten. The antigen is unknown. This sample was shared with a second study, whose subject was yellow fever vaccine responses in identical twins.

The rearrangement links TRBV28 to TRBJ1-1; D is undetermined. The sequencing input was CD4+ T cells sorted from blood. This receptor was obtained from a woman between 18 and 29 years old in good health. CDR3 DNA: TGTGCCAGCAGCCGGGTGGTGACTGAAGCTTTCTTT. It translates to CASSRVVTEAFF.